One sample yielded the 17 T cell receptor beta chains listed below, sequenced in a study of siplizumab effects on memory and regulatory T cells. Only in-frame clones appear in the TCRdb table, and some are missing; sequencing was by immunoSEQ multiplex PCR. The table lists 50,000 to 70,000 clones, roughly 97% of them singletons. Sequencing input: naive CD8+ T cells sorted from blood. These receptors were obtained from a human donor in good health.

This clone was picked up one time. The rearrangement links TRBV2 to TRBJ1-2, with D perhaps matching TRBD1 (6 bases). Germline lookup yields CDR1 SNHLY and CDR2 FYNNEI. V was pared by 3 bases and J by 7 bases, with 18 bases between. The CDR3 covers 15 residues. CDR3 sequence reads: CASSDATGYMGGYTF. CDR3 in DNA: TGTGCCAGCAGTGACGCAACAGGGTATATGGGTGGCTACACCTTC. The variable domain in full, with the rest retrieved from reference TRBV2 and TRBJ1-2, is EPEVTQTPSHQVTQMGQEVILRCVPISNHLYFYWYRQILGQKVEFLVSFYNNEISEKSEIFDDQFSVERPDGSNFTLKIRSTKLEDSAMYFCASSDATGYMGGYTFGSGTRLTVV.

The chain is built from TRBV28 and TRBJ1-5; D might be TRBD1 (5 bases). V lost 3 bases and J 3 bases, leaving 9 bases between the germline ends. The CDR3 has 14 residues. Germline V gene lookup returns CDR1 MDHEN and CDR2 SYDVKM. CDR3 sequence (DNA): TGTGCCAGCAGTTTTCTCAGGGACAATCAGCCCCAGCATTTT. Protein: CASSFLRDNQPQHF. Using reference TRBV28 and TRBJ1-5 for the parts outside the CDR3, the full variable domain is DVKVTQSSRYLVKRTGEKVFLECVQDMDHENMFWYRQDPGLGLRLIYFSYDVKMKEKGDIPEGYSVSREKKERFSLILESASTNQTSMYLCASSFLRDNQPQHFGDGTRLSIL.

This chain links TRBV5-1 with TRBJ2-7; perhaps TRBD2 as D (6 bases). The CDR3 totals 17 residues. Deletions cut 3 bases from V and 5 bases from J, with 24 bases between. Germline V gene lookup returns CDR1 SGHRS and CDR2 YFSETQ. The CDR3 sequence: CASSYNAGYSPFDEQYF. Written as DNA, the CDR3 is TGCGCCAGCAGCTATAATGCGGGGTACTCTCCGTTCGACGAGCAGTACTTC.

The DNA of the CDR3 is TGTGCCAGTAGTATAGGGACGGGGAACACTGAAGCTTTCTTT. It is translated as CASSIGTGNTEAFF. The chain uses TRBV19 and TRBJ1-1; unclear D gene. This CDR3 is built from 14 residues. V dropped 1 base and J dropped 1 base, with 7 bases sitting between them. In germline, CDR1 is LNHDA, CDR2 SQIVND (reference sequence).

The V call is TRBV21-1, the J call TRBJ1-2. TRBV21-1 is an annotated pseudogene. The CDR3 is 11 residues long. The CDR3 spells CATNRADGYTF. Written as DNA, the CDR3 is TGTGCCACCAACCGGGCGGACGGCTACACCTTC.

CDR3 sequence: CASSPPQSLGTEAFF. The CDR3, as DNA: TGTGCCAGCAGTCCACCACAGAGCTTGGGCACTGAAGCTTTCTTT. V is TRBV6-6 and J is TRBJ1-1; D unresolved. Between the trimmed V and J ends, which lost 5 bases and 4 bases, there was a span of 17 bases. Germline CDR1 and CDR2: MNHNY and SVGAGI (reference sequence). The CDR3 loop spans 15 amino acids.

The V gene is TRBV25-1, the J gene TRBJ2-5; D not certain. Per germline, CDR1 MGHDK and CDR2 SYGVNS. This CDR3 comprises 11 residues. Between the trimmed V and J ends, which lost 4 bases and 5 bases, there was a span of 5 bases. Written as DNA, the CDR3 is TGTGCCAGCAGTGTATTCGAGACCCAGTACTTC. Translation gives CASSVFETQYF.

The V and J genes are TRBV15 and TRBJ1-3; perhaps TRBD1 as D (6 bases). CDR1 is LNHNV and CDR2 is YYDKDF in the germline V gene (reference sequence). The V and J ends lost 5 bases and 2 bases respectively, with 13 bases between them. The CDR3 consists of 15 residues. The CDR3 loop reads CATSVRGEAGNTIYF. The DNA for the CDR3 is TGTGCCACCAGCGTCAGGGGAGAGGCTGGAAACACCATATATTTT.

The CDR3: CASSWGGDSGNTIYF. CDR3 DNA: TGTGCCAGTAGTTGGGGCGGCGACTCTGGAAACACCATATATTTT. The chain employs TRBV19 and TRBJ1-3; a possible D gene is TRBD1 (5 bases). CDR1 and CDR2 (germline): LNHDA, SQIVND (reference sequence). This CDR3 region has 15 residues. Trimming pared 5 bases from V and 0 bases from J, leaving 11 bases between.

The V call is TRBV29-1, the J call TRBJ2-2; tentative D call: TRBD1 (5 bases). The CDR3 length is 13 residues. V lost 4 bases, J lost 3 bases, and 9 bases lay in between. The germline V gene encodes CDR1 SQVTM and CDR2 ANQGSEA. The CDR3: CSVARDDTGELFF. In DNA form, the CDR3 reads TGCAGCGTTGCCAGGGATGACACCGGGGAGCTGTTTTTT.

The chain links TRBV4-1 to TRBJ1-1; D possibly corresponds to TRBD1 (5 bases). The CDR3 is 14 amino acids. V gave up 1 base and J gave up 3 bases, with 9 bases separating them. Germline lookup yields CDR1 MGHRA and CDR2 YSYEKL. For the CDR3, the DNA is TGCGCCAGCAGCCAAGGGGCGGGGGACACTGAAGCTTTCTTT. It codes for CASSQGAGDTEAFF.

The chain uses TRBV7-2 and TRBJ2-5; no definite D call. The CDR3 is 14 residues long. Per the germline V gene, CDR1 is SGHTA and CDR2 is FQGNSA. Trimming shortened V by 1 base and J by 2 bases, and 8 bases separated the two germline ends. The CDR3 DNA is TGTGCCAGCAGCTTAGATAACTCACAAGAGACCCAGTACTTC. Amino acids: CASSLDNSQETQYF.

V is TRBV19 and J is TRBJ2-3; D not certain. Between the trimmed V and J ends, which lost 4 bases and 4 bases, there was a span of 3 bases. Looked up from germline, CDR1 is LNHDA and CDR2 is SQIVND (reference sequence). This CDR3 has 11 residues. Here the CDR3 DNA reads TGTGCCAGTAGTAGCGCAGATACGCAGTATTTT. This encodes CASSSADTQYF.

The gene calls are TRBV4-3 and TRBJ2-2, with TRBD1 as a possible D gene (5 bases). The germline gives CDR1 LGHNA, CDR2 YSLEER. This CDR3 has 15 residues. V was trimmed by 0 bases and J by 6 bases, leaving 11 bases between them. CDR3 sequence (DNA): TGCGCCAGCAGCCAAGAGTCGACAGTAGCCGGGGAGCTGTTTTTT. Translated: CASSQESTVAGELFF.

The chain employs TRBV18 and TRBJ2-7; 8 nucleotides align to TRBD2. After removal of 4 bases from V and 3 bases from J, the junction contained 8 bases not matched to a gene. The CDR3 sequence is 15 residues long. Germline CDR1 reads KGHSH; CDR2 reads LQKENI. Here the CDR3 reads CASSLPGLAGYEQYF. CDR3 in DNA: TGTGCCAGCTCACTCCCCGGACTAGCAGGCTACGAGCAGTACTTC.

CDR3 residues: CASSLREPAYEQYF. The CDR3 DNA follows: TGTGCCAGCAGCCTAAGGGAGCCAGCATACGAGCAGTACTTC. The chain carries TRBV5-8 and TRBJ2-7; perhaps TRBD2 as D (5 bases). The length of the CDR3 is 14 residues. Deletions cut 4 bases from V and 4 bases from J, with 15 bases between. Per germline, CDR1 SGHTS and CDR2 YDEGEE.

The chain carries TRBV7-9 and TRBJ2-3, with D possibly TRBD2 on 6 matching bases. This CDR3 has 16 amino acids. The germline gives CDR1 SEHNR, CDR2 FQNEAQ (reference sequence). V lost 5 bases, J lost 3 bases, and 18 bases lay in between. The CDR3 sequence is CASSTEVGGSTDTQYF. CDR3 coding DNA: TGTGCCAGCAGCACAGAGGTCGGAGGGTCGACAGATACGCAGTATTTT.